Listed below are T cell receptor beta chains from one sample, sequenced in a study of T cells in Graves' hyperthyroidism and ophthalmopathy. TCRdb passed the multiplex PCR reads through MiXCR, listing each CDR3 protein once. The sample consists of 450,000 to 600,000 distinct CDR3 sequences, roughly 15% of them appearing once. Sample: blood. The receptors derive from a woman between 40 and 50 years old with Graves' hyperthyroidism. CDR3s include the opening cysteine and the closing phenylalanine or tryptophan. D genes are given only for firm matches. Size values are once, few and many counts, or a class for expanded clones, and some rows have none.

clone size: many; J gene: TRBJ2-7; D gene: -; V gene: TRBV20-1; CDR3 protein: CSARDLTSKVSYEQYF; CDR3 DNA: TGCAGTGCTAGAGATCTGACCAGCAAGGTATCCTACGAGCAGTACTTC
clone size: many; J gene: TRBJ2-7; D gene: TRBD1; V gene: TRBV6-1; CDR3 protein: CASSKRRDSLDEQYF; CDR3 DNA: TGTGCCAGCAGTAAGCGACGGGACAGCCTAGACGAGCAGTACTTC
clone size: many; J gene: TRBJ1-3; D gene: -; V gene: TRBV28; CDR3 protein: CASSTGGVGNTIYF; CDR3 DNA: TGTGCCAGCAGTACCGGAGGGGTAGGAAACACCATATATTTT
clone size: -; J gene: TRBJ1-1; D gene: -; V gene: TRBV7-9; CDR3 protein: CASSSRTPGPEAFF; CDR3 DNA: TGTGCCAGCAGCTCGCGGACCCCTGGCCCTGAAGCTTTCTTT
clone size: -; J gene: TRBJ1-3; D gene: -; V gene: TRBV6-5; CDR3 protein: CASSYRAGNTIYF; CDR3 DNA: TGTGCCAGCAGTTACAGGGCTGGAAACACCATATATTTT
clone size: many; J gene: TRBJ2-1; D gene: -; V gene: TRBV5-1; CDR3 protein: CASSSGLSYSYNEQFF; CDR3 DNA: TGCGCCAGTTCCAGCGGGCTATCTTACTCCTACAATGAGCAGTTCTTC
clone size: many; J gene: TRBJ2-5; D gene: TRBD2; V gene: TRBV6-1; CDR3 protein: CASSRLAGGRETQYF; CDR3 DNA: TGTGCCAGCAGTCGACTAGCGGGAGGGCGGGAGACCCAGTACTTC
clone size: few; J gene: TRBJ2-7; D gene: -; V gene: TRBV5-1; CDR3 protein: CASSLGSRSQSGSYEQYF; CDR3 DNA: TGTGCCAGCAGCTTGGGCTCTAGATCACAATCGGGATCCTACGAGCAGTACTTC
clone size: -; J gene: TRBJ2-1; D gene: TRBD2; V gene: TRBV29-1; CDR3 protein: CSVARESSYNEQFF; CDR3 DNA: TGCAGCGTCGCGCGGGAGTCCTCCTACAATGAGCAGTTCTTC
clone size: many; J gene: TRBJ2-7; D gene: -; V gene: TRBV28; CDR3 protein: CASSSGTTPSEQYF; CDR3 DNA: TGTGCCAGCTCGTCCGGGACAACTCCCTCCGAGCAGTACTTC
clone size: many; J gene: TRBJ1-1; D gene: -; V gene: TRBV11-2; CDR3 protein: CASSLETYTEAFF; CDR3 DNA: TGTGCCAGCAGCTTAGAAACATACACTGAAGCTTTCTTT
clone size: many; J gene: TRBJ2-7; D gene: TRBD1; V gene: TRBV30; CDR3 protein: CAWDRAHEQYF; CDR3 DNA: TGTGCCTGGGACAGGGCCCACGAGCAGTACTTC
clone size: many; J gene: TRBJ2-2; D gene: -; V gene: TRBV5-5; CDR3 protein: CASSLAHGELFF; CDR3 DNA: TGTGCCAGCAGCTTGGCCCACGGGGAGCTGTTTTTT
clone size: many; J gene: TRBJ1-4; D gene: -; V gene: TRBV20-1; CDR3 protein: CSARASRDWDEKLFF; CDR3 DNA: TGCAGTGCTAGAGCCTCCCGGGACTGGGATGAAAAACTGTTTTTT
clone size: many; J gene: TRBJ2-7; D gene: TRBD2; V gene: TRBV7-2; CDR3 protein: CASSLGGGTSGSYEQYF; CDR3 DNA: TGTGCCAGCAGCTTAGGCGGTGGGACTAGCGGCTCCTACGAGCAGTACTTC
clone size: -; J gene: TRBJ1-5; D gene: -; V gene: TRBV27; CDR3 protein: CTSSPTKGMPNQPQHF; CDR3 DNA: TGTACCAGCAGTCCTACAAAAGGGATGCCCAATCAGCCCCAGCATTTT
clone size: -; J gene: TRBJ1-4; D gene: -; V gene: TRBV4-1; CDR3 protein: CASSQPFATNEKLFF; CDR3 DNA: TGCGCCAGCAGCCAGCCTTTTGCAACTAATGAAAAACTGTTTTTT
clone size: few; J gene: TRBJ2-5; D gene: -; V gene: TRBV20-1; CDR3 protein: CSASTLYQETQYF; CDR3 DNA: TGCAGTGCTAGCACCCTGTACCAAGAGACCCAGTACTTC
clone size: -; J gene: TRBJ2-1; D gene: -; V gene: TRBV6-5; CDR3 protein: CASSYRQGGMGNEQFF; CDR3 DNA: TGTGCCAGCAGTTACCGCCAGGGGGGTATGGGGAATGAGCAGTTCTTC
clone size: -; J gene: TRBJ2-3; D gene: TRBD1; V gene: TRBV20-1; CDR3 protein: CSARPGTGSTDTQYF; CDR3 DNA: TGCAGTGCTAGGCCCGGGACAGGGAGCACAGATACGCAGTATTTT
clone size: many; J gene: TRBJ2-3; D gene: -; V gene: TRBV5-4; CDR3 protein: CASSPPGTLADTQYF; CDR3 DNA: TGTGCCAGCAGCCCCCCCGGGACCCTCGCAGATACGCAGTATTTT
clone size: many; J gene: TRBJ1-1; D gene: -; V gene: TRBV11-3; CDR3 protein: CASSLEGQVNTEAFF; CDR3 DNA: TGTGCCAGCAGCTTAGAGGGACAAGTGAACACTGAAGCTTTCTTT
clone size: -; J gene: TRBJ2-1; D gene: TRBD2; V gene: TRBV19; CDR3 protein: CASSGQSGLAGAAEQFF; CDR3 DNA: TGTGCCAGTAGTGGCCAAAGCGGGCTAGCGGGGGCGGCTGAGCAGTTCTTC
clone size: many; J gene: TRBJ1-1; D gene: -; V gene: TRBV12-3/TRBV12-4; CDR3 protein: CASSFSKDTEAFF; CDR3 DNA: TGTGCCAGCAGTTTTTCCAAGGACACTGAAGCTTTCTTT
clone size: few; J gene: TRBJ1-4; D gene: -; V gene: TRBV4-1; CDR3 protein: CASSHVGRDFGEKLFF; CDR3 DNA: TGCGCCAGCAGCCACGTCGGGAGGGATTTTGGTGAAAAACTGTTTTTT
clone size: many; J gene: TRBJ2-5; D gene: TRBD2; V gene: TRBV28; CDR3 protein: CASSQTSGRGETQYF; CDR3 DNA: TGTGCCAGCAGCCAGACTAGCGGGAGAGGAGAGACCCAGTACTTC
clone size: few; J gene: TRBJ2-2; D gene: TRBD2; V gene: TRBV10-1; CDR3 protein: CASSEHSGAGELFF; CDR3 DNA: TGCGCCAGCAGTGAGCATAGCGGGGCCGGGGAGCTGTTTTTT
clone size: -; J gene: TRBJ2-3; D gene: -; V gene: TRBV6-1; CDR3 protein: CASSRRTASTDTQYF; CDR3 DNA: TGTGCCAGCAGCCGCCGGACAGCTAGCACAGATACGCAGTATTTT
clone size: many; J gene: TRBJ2-3; D gene: -; V gene: TRBV3-1; CDR3 protein: CASSQAGLRDTQYF; CDR3 DNA: TGTGCCAGCAGCCAGGCGGGGCTACGAGATACGCAGTATTTT
clone size: -; J gene: TRBJ2-3; D gene: -; V gene: TRBV19; CDR3 protein: CASRVGGFTSTDTQYF; CDR3 DNA: TGTGCCAGTAGGGTCGGTGGGTTCACTAGCACAGATACGCAGTATTTT
clone size: few; J gene: TRBJ1-1; D gene: TRBD1; V gene: TRBV20-1; CDR3 protein: CSARDPGRGRTEAFF; CDR3 DNA: TGCAGTGCTAGAGATCCCGGCAGGGGGCGCACTGAAGCTTTCTTT
clone size: many; J gene: TRBJ2-1; D gene: -; V gene: TRBV12-3/TRBV12-4; CDR3 protein: CASSLDREYNEQFF; CDR3 DNA: TGTGCCAGCAGTCTGGACCGGGAATACAATGAGCAGTTCTTC
clone size: many; J gene: TRBJ2-3; D gene: TRBD2; V gene: TRBV20-1; CDR3 protein: CSARDRRLAGNTDTQYF; CDR3 DNA: TGCAGTGCTAGAGATAGGAGACTAGCGGGAAACACAGATACGCAGTATTTT
clone size: few; J gene: TRBJ1-3; D gene: TRBD1; V gene: TRBV10-3; CDR3 protein: CAISKDRGSGNTIYF; CDR3 DNA: TGTGCCATCAGTAAGGACAGGGGATCTGGAAACACCATATATTTT
clone size: many; J gene: TRBJ1-1; D gene: -; V gene: TRBV2; CDR3 protein: CASSAGGLDTEAFF; CDR3 DNA: TGTGCCAGCAGTGCTGGGGGCCTCGACACTGAAGCTTTCTTT
clone size: -; J gene: TRBJ2-7; D gene: -; V gene: TRBV20-1; CDR3 protein: CSARDASGEQYF; CDR3 DNA: TGCAGTGCTAGAGATGCCTCGGGGGAGCAGTACTTC
clone size: few; J gene: TRBJ1-2; D gene: -; V gene: TRBV6-2/TRBV6-3; CDR3 protein: CASSYSTDLGGYTF; CDR3 DNA: TGTGCCAGCAGTTACTCGACGGACCTCGGGGGCTACACCTTC
clone size: many; J gene: TRBJ2-4; D gene: TRBD1; V gene: TRBV7-9; CDR3 protein: CASSPGQTVAKNIQYF; CDR3 DNA: TGTGCCAGCAGCCCGGGACAGACCGTAGCCAAAAACATTCAGTACTTC
clone size: many; J gene: TRBJ1-3; D gene: -; V gene: TRBV28; CDR3 protein: CASTLLSGNTIYF; CDR3 DNA: TGTGCCAGCACCCTTCTCTCTGGAAACACCATATATTTT
clone size: many; J gene: TRBJ1-1; D gene: -; V gene: TRBV2; CDR3 protein: CASSVNTEAFF; CDR3 DNA: TGTGCCAGCAGTGTCAACACTGAAGCTTTCTTT
clone size: many; J gene: TRBJ2-4; D gene: TRBD1; V gene: TRBV20-1; CDR3 protein: CSASGQGFAKNIQYF; CDR3 DNA: TGCAGTGCTAGTGGACAGGGGTTCGCCAAAAACATTCAGTACTTC
clone size: many; J gene: TRBJ2-1; D gene: -; V gene: TRBV14; CDR3 protein: CASSQMTGRYVQFF; CDR3 DNA: TGTGCCAGCAGCCAAATGACAGGGAGGTATGTGCAGTTCTTC
clone size: -; J gene: TRBJ2-2; D gene: TRBD2; V gene: TRBV20-1; CDR3 protein: CSASGTRNTGELFF; CDR3 DNA: TGCAGTGCTAGCGGGACTAGGAACACCGGGGAGCTGTTTTTT
clone size: many; J gene: TRBJ2-7; D gene: -; V gene: TRBV28; CDR3 protein: CASRLSPGGEQYF; CDR3 DNA: TGTGCCAGCAGATTAAGTCCCGGAGGAGAGCAGTACTTC
clone size: many; J gene: TRBJ2-1; D gene: -; V gene: TRBV11-2; CDR3 protein: CASSLGGSPYNEQFF; CDR3 DNA: TGTGCCAGCAGCTTAGGGGGGAGCCCCTACAATGAGCAGTTCTTC
clone size: once; J gene: TRBJ1-1; D gene: -; V gene: TRBV7-8; CDR3 protein: CASSPLVRDTEAFF; CDR3 DNA: TGTGCCAGCAGCCCCCTAGTTAGGGACACTGAAGCTTTCTTT
clone size: many; J gene: TRBJ1-1; D gene: -; V gene: TRBV28; CDR3 protein: CASSLPSLNTEAFF; CDR3 DNA: TGTGCCAGCAGTTTACCATCACTGAACACTGAAGCTTTCTTT